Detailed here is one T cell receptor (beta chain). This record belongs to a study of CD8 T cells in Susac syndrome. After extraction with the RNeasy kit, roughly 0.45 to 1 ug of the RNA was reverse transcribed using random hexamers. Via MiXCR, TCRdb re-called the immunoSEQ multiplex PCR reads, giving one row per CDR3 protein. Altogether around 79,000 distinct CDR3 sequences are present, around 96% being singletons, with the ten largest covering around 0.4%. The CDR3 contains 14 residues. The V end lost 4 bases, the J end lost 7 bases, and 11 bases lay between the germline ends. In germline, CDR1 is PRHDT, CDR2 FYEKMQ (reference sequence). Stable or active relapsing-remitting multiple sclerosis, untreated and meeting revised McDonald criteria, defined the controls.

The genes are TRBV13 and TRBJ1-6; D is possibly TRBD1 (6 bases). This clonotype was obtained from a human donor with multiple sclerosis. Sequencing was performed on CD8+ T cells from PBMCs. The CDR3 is CASSSSGANSPLHF. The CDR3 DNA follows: TGTGCCAGCAGCTCATCAGGGGCGAATTCACCCCTCCACTTT.